The 3 T cell receptor beta chains presented below share a single source sample, sequenced in a study of response to subunit inactivated influenza vaccine (dated by TCRdb to 2016 to 2018). Receptor amplification or capture employed RT-PCR. Sequenced on an Illumina HiSeq 2500. TCRdb trimmed the raw reads at Q25, called clones with MiXCR and kept productive beta chains. Duplicate CDR3 protein sequences are folded into a single record with the most common DNA and genes. The table for this sample lists 500,000 to 550,000 distinct CDR3 sequences; around 7.7% of them were counted only once. Around 13% of the sample is taken by the ten largest. The sample in question was PBMCs from blood, obtained around 2 years after vaccination. The receptor source for this set is a man between 50 and 70 years old who received an inactivated influenza vaccine. Donor details come from another sample of the same person, matched by shared clones.

This clonotype was detected a few times. J is TRBJ1-1 and V is TRBV15; D possibly corresponds to TRBD1 (6 bases). The CDR3 extends over 12 amino acids. Trimming cost V 0 bases and J 11 bases, with 10 bases left between them. Germline assignment: CDR1 LNHNV and CDR2 YYDKDF (reference sequence). This chain's CDR3 is CATSREQGGAFF. In DNA, the CDR3 is TGTGCCACCAGCAGAGAACAGGGAGGGGCTTTCTTT.

This clonotype has a handful of counts. The chain uses TRBV29-1 and TRBJ2-5; 7 bases agree with TRBD1. The V gene end was trimmed by 2 bases and the J gene end by 5 bases; junction bases not matched to a gene: 5. Germline values: CDR1 SQVTM, CDR2 ANQGSEA. The CDR3 runs 13 residues. CDR3 sequence: CSVERGRFETQYF. In DNA, the CDR3 is TGCAGCGTTGAAAGGGGGCGTTTCGAGACCCAGTACTTC.

The chain couples TRBV5-1 to TRBJ1-2; TRBD1 matches at 7 bases. The V gene end was trimmed by 5 bases and the J gene end by 6 bases; junction bases not matched to a gene: 7. CDR3 length: 13 residues. Per germline, CDR1 SGHRS and CDR2 YFSETQ. The CDR3 here is CASSDPGQNGYTF. The CDR3 coding sequence is TGCGCCAGCAGTGACCCGGGACAGAATGGCTACACCTTC.